The 21 T cell receptor beta chains below all came from one sample that was sequenced in a study of CD4+ T cells in melanoma. The table came from immunoSEQ multiplex PCR; TCRdb's copy has only in-frame clones and leaves some out. The sample lists more than 90,000 clones, over 80% occurring once. Sequenced material: peripheral blood. These receptor sequences come from a human donor with melanoma.

V and J are TRBV19 and TRBJ2-2; the D gene could be TRBD1 or TRBD2 (5 bases each). Germline V gives CDR1 LNHDA, CDR2 SQIVND (reference sequence). The CDR3 has 15 amino acids. Trimming left V 1 base short and J 5 bases short, with 11 bases between. The CDR3 DNA reads TGTGCCAGTAGTATAGGAGGGGTTGGTACCGGGGAGCTGTTTTTT. As protein: CASSIGGVGTGELFF.

This chain connects TRBV4-1 to TRBJ2-7; D not certain. The CDR3 runs 16 residues. The V gene's germline CDR1 is MGHRA and CDR2 YSYEKL. V was clipped by 2 bases and J by 3 bases, with 17 bases between them. The CDR3 bases are TGCGCCAGCAGCCAACCCCTCATGACTGGCCACTACGAGCAGTACTTC. It encodes CASSQPLMTGHYEQYF.

This rearrangement joins TRBV4-2 to TRBJ2-7; TRBD2 is a possible D gene (6 bases). The CDR3 totals 14 residues. CDR1 and CDR2 (germline): LGHNA, YNFKEQ. Trimming took 0 bases from V and 9 from J, leaving 15 bases between them. The CDR3 sequence is CASSQDHWGDRQYF. The CDR3 region has the DNA TGTGCCAGCAGCCAAGATCATTGGGGGGACCGGCAGTACTTC.

The chain carries TRBV2 and TRBJ2-3; either TRBD1 or TRBD2 may fit D (5 bases each). V lost 2 bases and J 2 bases, leaving 14 bases between the germline ends. The CDR3 is 16 amino acids. The germline V gene encodes CDR1 SNHLY and CDR2 FYNNEI. CDR3 sequence reads: CASSERPGPTTDTQYF. The CDR3 region has the DNA TGTGCCAGCAGTGAAAGACCGGGACCAACCACAGATACGCAGTATTTT.

The J gene is TRBJ2-5, the V gene TRBV5-1, with 10 bases identical to TRBD2. The CDR3 totals 16 residues. The germline V gene has CDR1 SGHRS and CDR2 YFSETQ. J was trimmed by 6 bases and V by 0 bases; bases with no gene match: 8. The CDR3 region is CASSLDLSGGAKTQYF. The CDR3 DNA is TGCGCCAGCAGCTTGGACCTAAGCGGGGGGGCTAAGACCCAGTACTTC.

The chain employs TRBV28 and TRBJ2-7; D gene ambiguous. V was shortened by 7 bases and J by 3 bases, with 13 bases between the two germline ends. Germline loops: CDR1 MDHEN, CDR2 SYDVKM. The CDR3 has 13 residues. CDR3: CASIPNGFYEQYF. Here the CDR3 DNA reads TGTGCCAGCATCCCCAACGGGTTCTACGAGCAGTACTTC.

This sequence joins TRBV27 and TRBJ1-6, with 7 bases lining up with TRBD1. This CDR3 region has 16 residues. Germline CDR1 and CDR2: MNHEY and SMNVEV (reference sequence). The V segment lost 4 bases and the J segment 9 bases; nucleotides outside the gene matches: 12. The CDR3 loop reads CASSSRGRVLGSPLHF. The CDR3 bases are TGTGCCAGCAGTTCGAGGGGGCGCGTTCTTGGTTCACCCCTCCACTTT.

The chain employs TRBV19 and TRBJ1-4; 9 nucleotides align to TRBD1. Germline values: CDR1 LNHDA, CDR2 SQIVND (reference sequence). The trim removed 10 bases at V and 8 bases at J, leaving 8 bases unmatched. The CDR3 spans 13 residues. This CDR3 is CATRTGAMEKLFF. The DNA for the CDR3 is TGTGCCACCCGGACAGGGGCGATGGAAAAACTGTTTTTT.

The chain is built from TRBV27 and TRBJ1-2; D is undetermined. This CDR3 contains 13 residues. Germline CDR1 is MNHEY and CDR2 is SMNVEV (reference sequence). V was cut by 3 bases and J by 0 bases, with 5 bases left in between. This CDR3 reads CASSFTANYGYTF. The CDR3 coding sequence is TGTGCCAGCAGTTTTACAGCTAACTATGGCTACACCTTC.

CDR3 region: CASSPSTGDSYGYTF. In DNA form, the CDR3 reads TGTGCCAGCTCACCTTCGACAGGGGACTCCTATGGCTACACCTTC. The rearrangement links TRBV18 to TRBJ1-2; 8 nucleotides align to TRBD1. Looked up from germline, CDR1 is KGHSH and CDR2 is LQKENI. This CDR3 comprises 15 residues. The junction had 7 bases not matched to a gene; V was cut back by 3 bases and J by 4 bases.

V and J are TRBV12-2 and TRBJ2-5; TRBD2 is the table's D call and was not checked against the DNA. TRBV12-2 is recorded as a pseudogene. The CDR3 covers 13 residues. In DNA form, the CDR3 reads TGTGCAAGTCGCTTAGGAGGAGAAGAGACCCAGTACTTC. Translating it yields CASRLGGEETQYF.

This clone came up once. The rearrangement links TRBV7-2 to TRBJ1-3; 10 bases fit TRBD1. This CDR3 has 19 amino acids. The V and J ends lost 5 bases and 0 bases, in that order; junction bases with no gene match: 13. Germline-derived CDR1 and CDR2 are SGHTA and FQGNSA. CDR3: CASSLGTGAFGGSGNTIYF. The DNA of the CDR3 is TGTGCCAGCAGCCTAGGGACAGGGGCATTCGGGGGCTCTGGAAACACCATATATTTT.

The chain carries TRBV4-1 and TRBJ2-3, with 8 bases that match TRBD2. V shed 4 bases and J 3 bases; nucleotides not matched to a gene: 12. Germline V gene sequence: CDR1 MGHRA, CDR2 YSYEKL. This CDR3 has 17 amino acids. CDR3 residues: CASSLQVGTRPTDTQYF. CDR3 nucleotides: TGCGCCAGCAGCCTCCAAGTCGGGACTAGGCCGACAGATACGCAGTATTTT.

The genes are TRBV28 and TRBJ2-3, with D possibly matching TRBD2 (6 bases). The germline V gene encodes CDR1 MDHEN and CDR2 SYDVKM. The CDR3 sequence is 14 residues long. Between the trimmed V and J ends, which lost 2 bases and 5 bases, there was a span of 11 bases. The CDR3 loop reads CASSLLLAKDTQYF. CDR3 coding DNA: TGTGCCAGCAGTTTACTACTAGCTAAAGATACGCAGTATTTT.

The chain combines TRBV27 with TRBJ2-7; weak D call: TRBD2 (6 bases). CDR1 and CDR2 from the germline V gene are MNHEY and SMNVEV (reference sequence). The V and J ends lost 3 bases and 5 bases respectively, with 17 bases between them. The CDR3 is 15 residues long. CDR3 region: CASSFLERDLNEQYF. The CDR3 region has the DNA TGTGCCAGCAGTTTTCTGGAGAGGGACTTAAACGAGCAGTACTTC.

This clone occurred a few times. This sequence joins TRBV4-1 and TRBJ2-5; D gene unclear. Germline values: CDR1 MGHRA, CDR2 YSYEKL. Trimming removed 1 base at V and 2 bases at J, with 11 bases between. The CDR3 length is 15 residues. In nucleotides, the CDR3 is TGCGCCAGCAGCCAAGGTATGCAGAGTCAAGAGACCCAGTACTTC. Residues: CASSQGMQSQETQYF.

This sequence joins TRBV4-1 and TRBJ2-3, with 11 bases lining up with TRBD2. Germline CDR1 reads MGHRA; CDR2 reads YSYEKL. The CDR3 contains 18 residues. With V trimmed by 1 base and J by 0 bases, 6 bases remained unmatched. In DNA, the CDR3 is TGCGCCAGCAGCCAAGGTAGCGGGGGGGGTGTAAGCACAGATACGCAGTATTTT. Amino acid sequence: CASSQGSGGGVSTDTQYF.

A remark on this clone: Other DNA sequences in this sample translate to the same CDR3. The V call is TRBV18, the J call TRBJ2-7, with 8 bases that match TRBD2. V lost 2 bases, J lost 0 bases, and 3 bases stayed unmatched. Per germline, CDR1 KGHSH and CDR2 LQKENI. This CDR3 is built from 15 residues. In DNA form, the CDR3 reads TGTGCCAGCTCACCAACTAGCGGATACTCCTACGAGCAGTACTTC. This encodes CASSPTSGYSYEQYF.

The V and J genes are TRBV4-3 and TRBJ2-1; D possibly corresponds to TRBD2 (6 bases). Trimming cost V 0 bases and J 7 bases, with 7 bases left between them. Germline V CDR1 and CDR2: LGHNA, YSLEER. This CDR3 is 13 amino acids long. The CDR3 is CASSQDGGNEQFF. CDR3 bases: TGCGCCAGCAGCCAAGACGGGGGAAATGAGCAGTTCTTC.

V gene TRBV4-1 combines with J gene TRBJ1-2; D ambiguous. The CDR3 contains 13 residues. Germline CDR1 is MGHRA and CDR2 is YSYEKL. V was trimmed by 1 base and J by 6 bases, leaving 9 bases between them. CDR3 sequence reads: CASSQVWQDGYTF. The CDR3 bases are TGCGCCAGCAGCCAAGTGTGGCAGGATGGCTACACCTTC.

This rearrangement joins TRBV6-5 to TRBJ2-1, with 7 bases matching TRBD2. The CDR3 is 12 amino acids. Trimming removed 3 bases from V and 9 bases from J; junction bases left unmatched: 2. Looked up from germline, CDR1 is MNHEY and CDR2 is SVGAGI. The CDR3 loop reads CASSYWGGEQFF. The CDR3, as DNA: TGTGCCAGCAGTTATTGGGGGGGTGAGCAGTTCTTC.